This entry concerns a single T cell receptor (beta chain). The sample originates from a study of technical replicates of blood from several donors. Sequencing used immunoSEQ multiplex PCR; TCRdb keeps in-frame clones, though not all of them. Here the sample spans some 13,000 clones, around 96% being singletons. V shed 4 bases, J shed 2 bases, and the junction held 5 bases outside the gene matches. The CDR3 loop spans 15 amino acids. Germline CDR1 reads MNHNY; CDR2 reads SVGAGI (reference sequence). The receptor was derived from a human donor in good health. The V call is TRBV6-6, the J call TRBJ1-1, with 9 positions matching TRBD1. Sequencing input: PBMCs. CDR3 loop: CASSSTGGINTEAFF. The CDR3 DNA reads as TGTGCCAGCAGTTCGACAGGGGGGATAAACACTGAAGCTTTCTTT.